The 12 T cell receptor beta chains below all came from one sample that was sequenced in a study of shared T cell receptors in the human thymus. Generated by immunoSEQ multiplex PCR, the TCRdb table keeps only in-frame clones and is missing some. The sample includes about 660,000 clones, approximately 87% of them seen just once. This same sample was also taken into another study, of human thymus T cells.

The material sequenced was thymocytes. Source of these receptors: a boy in the first two years of life with a congenital heart defect.

The chain is built from TRBV20-1 and TRBJ2-1, with D perhaps TRBD2 (7 bases). From germline, CDR1 is DFQATT and CDR2 SNEGSKA (reference sequence). With 7 bases removed from V and 10 bases from J, the gap between germline ends came to 14 bases. The CDR3 is made up of 11 amino acids. CDR3 in amino acids: CSGGGYREQFF. The CDR3 DNA reads as TGCAGTGGGGGGGGCTACCGGGAGCAGTTCTTC.

This rearrangement joins TRBV30 to TRBJ2-1, with TRBD2 matching 9 bases. Looked up from germline, CDR1 is GTSNPN and CDR2 is SVGIG (reference sequence). The CDR3 extends over 17 amino acids. V lost 1 base to trimming and J lost 6 bases; unmatched junction nucleotides: 13. The DNA for the CDR3 is TGTGCCTGGAGTGGGTCGAGCGCGGCGGGAGGGCCCAATGAGCAGTTCTTC. Its translation: CAWSGSSAAGGPNEQFF.

The chain combines TRBV27 with TRBJ2-7; possible D gene TRBD2, 6 bases. Trimming removed 6 bases at V and 4 bases at J, with 28 bases between. Germline V lookup: CDR1 MNHEY, CDR2 SMNVEV (reference sequence). The CDR3 has 18 amino acids. The CDR3, as DNA: TGTGCCAGCAGCCCTCTTATGCCCTCTAAGGGACTGATGTACGAGCAGTACTTC. As protein: CASSPLMPSKGLMYEQYF.

The V call is TRBV18, the J call TRBJ1-2, with a weak D call TRBD1 (5 bases). Between the trimmed V and J ends, which lost 2 bases and 2 bases, there was a span of 6 bases. The germline V gene has CDR1 KGHSH and CDR2 LQKENI. This CDR3 is built from 13 residues. The CDR3 reads CASSPNRNYGYTF. CDR3 nucleotides: TGTGCCAGCTCACCAAACAGGAACTATGGCTACACCTTC.

The genes are TRBV30 and TRBJ2-3; TRBD2 agrees at 12 bases. Germline loops: CDR1 GTSNPN, CDR2 SVGIG (reference sequence). J lost 2 bases, V lost 4 bases, and 16 bases had no gene match. The CDR3 extends over 19 amino acids. The CDR3 nucleotides read TGTGCCTGGACCCCCGATGGGCTAGCGGGAGGGCCGAACACAGATACGCAGTATTTT. It is translated as CAWTPDGLAGGPNTDTQYF.

The V call is TRBV2, the J call TRBJ2-7, with 11 bases matching TRBD1. CDR3 size: 16 residues. Looked up from germline, CDR1 is SNHLY and CDR2 is FYNNEI. The trim removed 6 bases at V and 5 bases at J, leaving 12 bases unmatched. Here the CDR3 DNA reads TGTGCCAGCAGCCACCGCCCGGGACAGGGGGACCACGAGCAGTACTTC. Encoded protein: CASSHRPGQGDHEQYF.

This sequence joins TRBV12-5 and TRBJ1-1, with a possible D match to TRBD1 (5 bases). CDR3 length: 14 residues. Trimming cost V 1 base and J 4 bases, with 10 bases left between them. Looked up from germline, CDR1 is LGHNT and CDR2 is FRNRAP. CDR3 sequence (DNA): TGTGCTAGTGGTTTGGGTGGGGGGGGCACTGAAGCTTTCTTT. Translated: CASGLGGGGTEAFF.

The V gene is TRBV29-1, the J gene TRBJ2-1; weak D call: TRBD2 (7 bases). The CDR3 loop spans 14 amino acids. Germline V gene lookup returns CDR1 SQVTM and CDR2 ANQGSEA. The germline V and J ends were trimmed by 7 bases and 2 bases, with 15 bases remaining between them. The CDR3 nucleotides read TGCAGCGCCGCTGGGGGGGGCCCCTACAATGAGCAGTTCTTC. Translating gives CSAAGGGPYNEQFF.

The rearrangement joins TRBV4-3 to TRBJ1-1, with D unresolved. Trimming shortened V by 1 base and J by 5 bases, and 26 bases separated the two germline ends. Germline V gene data show CDR1 as LGHNA and CDR2 as YSLEER. There are 19 residues in the CDR3. Here the CDR3 DNA reads TGCGCCAGCAGCCAAGTAGTAATCCGCGATAGGAGGTCGAGAACTGAAGCTTTCTTT. As protein: CASSQVVIRDRRSRTEAFF.

Here the CDR3 reads CAISGSSSGGNSYNEQFF. Written as DNA, the CDR3 is TGTGCCATCAGTGGGTCATCTAGCGGGGGAAACTCCTACAATGAGCAGTTCTTC. This sequence joins TRBV10-3 and TRBJ2-1; 10 bases line up with TRBD2. The CDR3 extends over 18 amino acids. J lost 0 bases, V lost 4 bases, and 9 bases had no gene match. The germline CDR1 and CDR2 sequences are ENHRY and SYGVKD.

The J gene is TRBJ1-4, the V gene TRBV27; 7 bases are a match to TRBD1. V was pared by 6 bases and J by 3 bases, with 19 bases of the junction left unmatched. The CDR3 runs to 19 residues. Looked up from germline, CDR1 is MNHEY and CDR2 is SMNVEV (reference sequence). The CDR3 reads CASSFDTGTAQISNEKLFF. CDR3 in DNA: TGTGCCAGCAGCTTTGACACCGGGACAGCCCAAATCTCTAATGAAAAACTGTTTTTT.

The rearrangement joins TRBV6-5 to TRBJ2-2; D remains ambiguous. The germline V and J ends were trimmed by 6 bases and 5 bases, with 13 bases remaining between them. This CDR3 has 14 residues. Per germline, CDR1 MNHEY and CDR2 SVGAGI. CDR3 in amino acids: CASSNGGWTGELFF. The CDR3 nucleotides are TGTGCCAGCAGCAACGGCGGATGGACCGGGGAGCTGTTTTTT.